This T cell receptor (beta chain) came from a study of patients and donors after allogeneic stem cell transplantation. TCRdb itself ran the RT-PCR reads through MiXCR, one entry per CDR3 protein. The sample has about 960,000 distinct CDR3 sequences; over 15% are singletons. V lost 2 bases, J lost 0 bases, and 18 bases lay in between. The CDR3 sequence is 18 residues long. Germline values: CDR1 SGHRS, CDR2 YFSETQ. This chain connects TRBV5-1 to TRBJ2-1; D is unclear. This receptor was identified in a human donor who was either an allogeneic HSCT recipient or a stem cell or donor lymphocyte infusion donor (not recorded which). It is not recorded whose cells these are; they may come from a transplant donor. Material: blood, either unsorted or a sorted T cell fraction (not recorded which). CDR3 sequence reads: CASSLRSGRFFSYNEQFF. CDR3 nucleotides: TGCGCCAGCAGCTTACGTTCAGGCCGGTTTTTCTCCTACAATGAGCAGTTCTTC.